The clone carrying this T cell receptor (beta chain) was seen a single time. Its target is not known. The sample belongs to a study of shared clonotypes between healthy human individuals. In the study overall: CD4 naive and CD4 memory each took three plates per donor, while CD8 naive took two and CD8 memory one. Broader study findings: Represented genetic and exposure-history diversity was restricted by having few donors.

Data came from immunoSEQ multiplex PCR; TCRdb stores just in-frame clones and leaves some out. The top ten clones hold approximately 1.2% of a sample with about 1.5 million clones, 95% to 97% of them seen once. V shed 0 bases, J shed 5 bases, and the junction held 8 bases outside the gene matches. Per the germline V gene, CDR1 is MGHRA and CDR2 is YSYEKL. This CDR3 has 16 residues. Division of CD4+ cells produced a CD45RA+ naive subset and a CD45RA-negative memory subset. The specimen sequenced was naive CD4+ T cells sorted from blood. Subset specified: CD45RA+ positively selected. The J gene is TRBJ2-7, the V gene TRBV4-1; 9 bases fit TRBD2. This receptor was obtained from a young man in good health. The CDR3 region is CASSQDRGGRANEQYF. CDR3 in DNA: TGCGCCAGCAGCCAAGATCGTGGCGGGAGGGCCAACGAGCAGTACTTC.